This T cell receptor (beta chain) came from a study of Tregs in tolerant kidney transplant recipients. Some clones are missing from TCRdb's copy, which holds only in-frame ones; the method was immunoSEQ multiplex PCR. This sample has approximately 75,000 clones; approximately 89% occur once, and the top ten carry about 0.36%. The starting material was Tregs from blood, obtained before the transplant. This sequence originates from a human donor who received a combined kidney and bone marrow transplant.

CDR3 in amino acids: CASSSSSAGARYNEQFF. DNA for the CDR3: TGTGCCAGCAGCTCATCCTCGGCGGGGGCGCGGTACAATGAGCAGTTCTTC. V usage is TRBV7-3 and J usage is TRBJ2-1; D is possibly TRBD2 (7 bases). The germline V and J ends were trimmed by 4 bases and 4 bases, with 20 bases remaining between them. The CDR3 loop spans 17 amino acids. Germline assignment: CDR1 SGHTA and CDR2 FQGTGA.